This passage covers 26 T cell receptor beta chains from one sample sequenced in a study of cytomegalovirus exposure and HLA in healthy donors (dated by TCRdb to about 2017). Libraries were made using the immunoSEQ multiplex PCR assay. A mixture of 60 forward primers for TCR Vbeta segments and 13 reverse primers for TCR Jbeta segments was used in the multiplex PCR. The source is immuneACCESS, and TCRdb retained only in-frame sequences with V and J called. Part of the clones is not carried over; for the studies checked, unresolved V genes explain less than half of this, and the remainder is unexplained. The sample includes 150,000 to 200,000 clones, with 80% observed a single time. Of the sample, 6.3% falls within the top ten clones. Material for sequencing was PBMCs. Source of these receptors: a male donor in good health and CMV-seropositive.

The CDR3 region is CASSIGTEEQFF. CDR3 nucleotides: TGTGCCAGTAGTATAGGTACAGAGGAGCAGTTCTTC. The rearrangement uses TRBV19 and TRBJ2-1, with D unresolved. Germline assignment: CDR1 LNHDA and CDR2 SQIVND (reference sequence). With 1 base removed from V and 10 bases from J, the gap between germline ends came to 8 bases. There are 12 residues in the CDR3.

V and J are TRBV9 and TRBJ2-5, with D maybe TRBD2 (5 bases). The V end lost 3 bases, the J end lost 5 bases, and 17 bases lay between the germline ends. Germline values: CDR1 SGDLS, CDR2 YYNGEE. The CDR3 has 15 residues. CDR3 loop: CASSGTPPPGETQYF. The CDR3 nucleotides are TGTGCCAGCAGCGGGACCCCTCCTCCGGGGGAGACCCAGTACTTC.

V and J are TRBV11-2 and TRBJ1-2; D is uncertain. Trimming left V 1 base short and J 7 bases short, with 7 bases between. The CDR3 is 12 amino acids. CDR1 SGHAT and CDR2 FQNNGV come from the germline V gene. CDR3 bases: TGTGCCAGCAGCTTAGGCCGCGCTGGCTACACCTTC. Translated: CASSLGRAGYTF. Full variable domain (outside the CDR3, taken from reference TRBV11-2 and TRBJ1-2): EAGVAQSPRYKIIEKRQSVAFWCNPISGHATLYWYQQILGQGPKLLIQFQNNGVVDDSQLPKDRFSAERLKGVDSTLKIQPAKLEDSAVYLCASSLGRAGYTFGSGTRLTVV.

The gene calls are TRBV7-8 and TRBJ1-5; D remains unclear. CDR1 and CDR2 from the germline V gene are SGHVS and FQNEAQ. This CDR3 is built from 13 residues. V was pared by 1 base and J by 4 bases, with 5 bases between. CDR3 region: CASSLDWNQPQHF. Here the CDR3 DNA reads TGTGCCAGCAGCTTAGACTGGAATCAGCCCCAGCATTTT.

The chain couples TRBV6-5 to TRBJ1-5; D remains ambiguous. Germline V gene lookup returns CDR1 MNHEY and CDR2 SVGAGI. The ends were cut back, 7 bases at V and 5 bases at J, with 12 bases in the middle. CDR3 size: 13 residues. In nucleotides, the CDR3 is TGTGCCAGCACTACCCAGAGGGATCAGCCCCAGCATTTT. Its translation is CASTTQRDQPQHF.

The table lists this clone with a count of one. The V gene is TRBV10-3, the J gene TRBJ1-2, with TRBD1 identical over 11 bases. CDR3 size: 15 residues. V was pared by 3 bases and J by 7 bases, with 7 bases of the junction left unmatched. Germline-derived CDR1 and CDR2 are ENHRY and SYGVKD. The CDR3 reads CAISERGQGVSGYTF. The CDR3, as DNA: TGTGCCATCAGTGAACGGGGACAGGGGGTTAGTGGCTACACCTTC.

The chain carries TRBV2 and TRBJ1-4; maybe TRBD1 (5 bases). The ends were cut back, 6 bases at V and 5 bases at J, with 7 bases in the middle. The CDR3 is 12 amino acids. Germline assignment: CDR1 SNHLY and CDR2 FYNNEI. The CDR3 spells CASRGVNEKLFF. The CDR3 coding sequence is TGTGCCAGCAGAGGGGTCAATGAAAAACTGTTTTTT.

The CDR3 loop reads CASSLSLAGAYEQYF. CDR3 nucleotides: TGTGCCAGCAGCTTGTCACTAGCGGGAGCCTACGAGCAGTACTTC. V and J are TRBV7-9 and TRBJ2-5, with 11 nucleotides matching TRBD2. The end of the DNA aligns better with TRBJ2-7, so the J call may be wrong. The CDR3 length is 15 residues. Germline values: CDR1 SEHNR, CDR2 FQNEAQ (reference sequence).

The gene calls are TRBV28 and TRBJ2-3, with 13 positions matching TRBD2. This CDR3 is built from 17 residues. The V gene end was trimmed by 6 bases and the J gene end by 5 bases; junction bases not matched to a gene: 11. Germline V gene sequence: CDR1 MDHEN, CDR2 SYDVKM. CDR3: CASRMGLAGLEGDTQYF. Written as DNA, the CDR3 is TGTGCCAGCAGGATGGGACTAGCGGGACTCGAAGGAGATACGCAGTATTTT.

The gene calls are TRBV25-1 and TRBJ1-6, with D unclear. The V gene's germline CDR1 is MGHDK and CDR2 SYGVNS. V shed 1 base and J shed 10 bases, with 8 bases lying between them. The CDR3 consists of 13 residues. The CDR3 nucleotides read TGTGCCAGCAGTGAATGGAGGGTGTCACCCCTCCACTTT. Its translation is CASSEWRVSPLHF.

The V call is TRBV7-9, the J call TRBJ2-3, with D perhaps matching TRBD1 (6 bases). The CDR3 contains 12 residues. The V gene's germline CDR1 is SEHNR and CDR2 FQNEAQ (reference sequence). Between the trimmed V and J ends, which lost 5 bases and 10 bases, there was a span of 13 bases. CDR3 sequence: CASSPQGRAQYF. CDR3 sequence (DNA): TGTGCCAGCAGCCCACAGGGAAGGGCGCAGTATTTT.

This clone was picked up a small number of times. The chain links TRBV5-6 to TRBJ2-7; D might be TRBD2 (5 bases). Germline V gene sequence: CDR1 SGHDT, CDR2 YYEEEE. Trimming cost V 4 bases and J 4 bases, with 12 bases left between them. The CDR3 totals 13 residues. In DNA, the CDR3 is TGTGCCAGCAGCGGGGAGCGGAATTACGAGCAGTACTTC. Amino acid sequence: CASSGERNYEQYF.

This clone has a single count. This chain links TRBV5-1 with TRBJ2-1; D is unresolved. The germline V gene encodes CDR1 SGHRS and CDR2 YFSETQ. The CDR3 is 15 residues long. Trimming shortened V by 1 base and J by 2 bases, and 10 bases separated the two germline ends. The CDR3 coding sequence is TGCGCCAGCAGCTTGTCCCTAGGAACCTACAATGAGCAGTTCTTC. Protein sequence: CASSLSLGTYNEQFF.

The gene calls are TRBV6-4 and TRBJ2-1; TRBD2 agrees at 10 bases. J gave up 7 bases and V 0 bases, and 12 bases lay outside the gene matches. The CDR3 runs 18 residues. Germline-derived CDR1 and CDR2 are MRHNA and SNTAGT. The CDR3 here is CASSDSPIAGGHINEQFF. CDR3 coding DNA: TGTGCCAGCAGTGACTCCCCGATAGCGGGAGGACACATAAATGAGCAGTTCTTC.

V is TRBV2 and J is TRBJ1-3; 7 positions match TRBD1. The CDR3 runs 12 residues. From germline, CDR1 is SNHLY and CDR2 FYNNEI. V shed 11 bases and J 2 bases; nucleotides not matched to a gene: 3. CDR3 sequence: CAFGTAGNTIYF. The CDR3, as DNA: TGTGCCTTCGGGACAGCTGGAAACACCATATATTTT.

V usage is TRBV6-6 and J usage is TRBJ1-1, with a possible D match to TRBD1 (5 bases). V gave up 2 bases and J gave up 7 bases, with 8 bases separating them. Germline CDR1 is MNHNY and CDR2 is SVGAGI (reference sequence). This CDR3 spans 12 amino acids. The CDR3, as DNA: TGTGCCAGCAGTTACGGGACTGGTGAAGCTTTCTTT. Its protein product is CASSYGTGEAFF.

The rearrangement links TRBV27 to TRBJ1-2, with D tentatively TRBD1 (6 bases). Trimming took off 5 bases at V and 4 bases at J, with 14 bases between the two ends. Germline V gives CDR1 MNHEY, CDR2 SMNVEV (reference sequence). This CDR3 is 14 amino acids long. This CDR3 is CASSRQGSSYGYTF. CDR3 nucleotides: TGTGCCAGCAGTCGCCAGGGGAGCAGCTATGGCTACACCTTC.

V gene TRBV19 combines with J gene TRBJ2-1, with 9 positions matching TRBD1. V lost 5 bases, J lost 7 bases, and 9 bases stayed unmatched. Germline CDR1 is LNHDA and CDR2 is SQIVND (reference sequence). This CDR3 has 15 residues. The CDR3 DNA sequence: TGTGCCAGTAGTCCTGACAGGGGGTTCAGAAATGAGCAGTTCTTC. As protein: CASSPDRGFRNEQFF.

The chain links TRBV7-9 to TRBJ1-2, with D tentatively TRBD1 (6 bases). CDR3 length: 15 residues. The V and J ends lost 0 bases and 5 bases respectively, with 13 bases between them. CDR1 is SEHNR and CDR2 is FQNEAQ in the germline V gene (reference sequence). CDR3 protein: CASSLARGQGYGYTF. The CDR3 DNA reads TGTGCCAGCAGCTTAGCCCGGGGCCAGGGGTATGGCTACACCTTC.

The CDR3 protein is CASSRDRGETQYF. CDR3 coding DNA: TGTGCCAGCAGCCGGGACAGAGGAGAGACCCAGTACTTC. The gene calls are TRBV2 and TRBJ2-5, with 7 bases that match TRBD1. This CDR3 is built from 13 residues. Germline CDR1 and CDR2: SNHLY and FYNNEI. Trimming at V came to 6 bases and at J to 4 bases, leaving 5 bases not matched to a gene.

V and J are TRBV7-2 and TRBJ1-5, with D possibly being TRBD1 (5 bases). This CDR3 region has 16 residues. V lost 2 bases, J lost 7 bases, and 18 bases lay in between. The germline gives CDR1 SGHTA, CDR2 FQGNSA. CDR3 sequence (DNA): TGTGCCAGCAGCTTAACATCTTCCAGGGTAGGACAGCCCCAGCATTTT. Translation: CASSLTSSRVGQPQHF.

The rearrangement links TRBV7-2 to TRBJ2-7, with 8 bases aligning to TRBD2. V lost 3 bases, J lost 5 bases, and 18 bases stayed unmatched. This CDR3 is built from 18 residues. Germline CDR1 reads SGHTA; CDR2 reads FQGNSA. The CDR3 loop reads CASSLFTYPGLGGDEQYF. CDR3 sequence (DNA): TGTGCCAGCAGCTTGTTTACATACCCGGGACTAGGGGGAGACGAGCAGTACTTC.

This clone was recorded a few times. CDR3 amino acids: CASSLYDRGAKNIQYF. CDR3 in DNA: TGTGCCAGCAGTTTATATGATAGGGGGGCCAAAAACATTCAGTACTTC. V and J are TRBV28 and TRBJ2-4; possible D gene TRBD1, 6 bases. The V and J ends lost 1 base and 1 base respectively, with 11 bases between them. CDR3 size: 16 residues. Germline CDR1 is MDHEN and CDR2 is SYDVKM.

This chain links TRBV19 with TRBJ2-5; 8 nucleotides align to TRBD2. CDR1 and CDR2 from the germline V gene are LNHDA and SQIVND (reference sequence). Trimming at V came to 4 bases and at J to 5 bases, leaving 12 bases not matched to a gene. The CDR3 runs to 16 residues. The CDR3 sequence: CASSKRGGGTGETQYF. The CDR3 DNA sequence: TGTGCCAGTAGTAAACGGGGCGGGGGGACCGGGGAGACCCAGTACTTC.

This clone was detected only a few times. This chain uses TRBV6-6 with TRBJ1-1; TRBD1 agrees at 7 bases. J lost 5 bases, V lost 7 bases, and 10 bases had no gene match. Germline values: CDR1 MNHNY, CDR2 SVGAGI (reference sequence). This CDR3 spans 14 amino acids. The CDR3: CASTYQGGGTEAFF. As DNA, the CDR3 is TGTGCCAGCACCTATCAGGGGGGCGGGACTGAAGCTTTCTTT.

The rearrangement joins TRBV6-1 to TRBJ2-3; 9 nucleotides match TRBD2. The CDR3 contains 15 residues. Looked up from germline, CDR1 is MNHNS and CDR2 is SASEGT. With 9 bases clipped from V and 1 base from J, the junction kept 8 bases outside the gene matches. The CDR3 nucleotides are TGTGCCAGTGTGACTAGCGGAGACGGCACAGATACGCAGTATTTT. This sequence encodes CASVTSGDGTDTQYF.